This T cell receptor beta chain is drawn from a study of technical replicates of blood from several donors. The germline V gene has CDR1 MNHNS and CDR2 SASEGT. V lost 2 bases, J lost 5 bases, and 6 bases stayed unmatched. The CDR3 has 15 residues. Sequencing was performed with immunoSEQ multiplex PCR; in TCRdb, only in-frame clones are kept and a portion is missing. The table shows approximately 73,000 clones, with just under 95% occurring only once. This clone turned up a few times. The material sequenced was T cells isolated from PBMCs. The chain carries TRBV6-1 and TRBJ2-7; 10 bases map to TRBD1. This sequence was found in a human donor in good health. The CDR3 spells CASSESGTGDHEQYF. CDR3 in DNA: TGTGCCAGCAGTGAATCGGGGACAGGGGATCACGAGCAGTACTTC.